This T cell receptor (beta chain) was obtained from a study of graft-versus-host responses after intestinal transplantation. The method was immunoSEQ multiplex PCR; TCRdb's version includes in-frame clones alone and lacks a portion of them. The table has some 110,000 clones, around 94% seen once. Regarding this clone: Its specificity is unknown.

The TCR originated in a human donor who was the organ donor for an intestinal transplant. Here the sequenced sample was unstimulated CD8+ T cells sorted from spleen or lymph node cells, taken before transplant.

CDR3 sequence (DNA): TGTGCCAGCAGTATAGGGCGCATGTACGAGCAGTACTTC. It translates to CASSIGRMYEQYF. This chain uses TRBV27 with TRBJ2-7; D remains unclear. The CDR3 loop spans 13 amino acids. The V gene's germline CDR1 is MNHEY and CDR2 SMNVEV (reference sequence). V was cut by 5 bases and J by 4 bases, with 12 bases left in between.